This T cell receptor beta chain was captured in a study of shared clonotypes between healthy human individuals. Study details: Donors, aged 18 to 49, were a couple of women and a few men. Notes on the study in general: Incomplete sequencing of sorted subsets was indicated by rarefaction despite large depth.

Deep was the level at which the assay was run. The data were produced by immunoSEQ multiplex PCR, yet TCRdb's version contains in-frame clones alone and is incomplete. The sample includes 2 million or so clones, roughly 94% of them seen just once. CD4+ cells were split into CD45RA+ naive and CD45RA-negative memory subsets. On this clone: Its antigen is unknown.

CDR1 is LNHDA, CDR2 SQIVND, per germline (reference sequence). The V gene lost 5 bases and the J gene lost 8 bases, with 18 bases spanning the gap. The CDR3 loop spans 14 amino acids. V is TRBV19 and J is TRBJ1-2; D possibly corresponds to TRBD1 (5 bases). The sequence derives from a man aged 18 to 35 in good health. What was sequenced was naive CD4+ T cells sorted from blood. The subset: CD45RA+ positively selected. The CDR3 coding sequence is TGTGCCAGTAGTGCCCGGGACGGAACATGGGGCTACACCTTC. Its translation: CASSARDGTWGYTF.